This passage covers 3 T cell receptor beta chains from one sample sequenced in a study of T-cell reconstitution after alpha-beta-depleted transplantation in children. Unique molecular identifiers tagged the TCRbeta library. Using its own MiXCR run on the PCR reads, TCRdb lists one record per CDR3 protein. The sample lists 500,000 to 600,000 distinct CDR3 sequences, 27% seen once, with around 36% in the top ten. The starting material was PBMCs, obtained before TCRalphabeta/CD19-depleted stem cell transplant. All receptors derive from a boy less than two years old with Wiskott-Aldrich syndrome, due to receive a stem cell transplant.

Only a few counts were recorded for this clonotype. The V call is TRBV5-5, the J call TRBJ2-5; D ambiguous. Trimming removed 0 bases from V and 5 bases from J, with 8 bases in between. Germline V gene lookup returns CDR1 SGHKS and CDR2 YYEKEE (reference sequence). The CDR3 runs to 13 residues. CDR3: CASSLEVRETQYF. The CDR3 DNA follows: TGTGCCAGCAGCTTGGAGGTGAGGGAGACCCAGTACTTC. The full variable domain, rest sourced from reference TRBV5-5 and TRBJ2-5, is DAGVTQSPTHLIKTRGQQVTLRCSPISGHKSVSWYQQVLGQGPQFIFQYYEKEERGRGNFPDRFSARQFPNYSSELNVNALLLGDSALYLCASSLEVRETQYFGPGTRLLVL.

This clonotype was counted only a few times. CDR3 sequence (DNA): TGCGCCAGCAGCACTCAGACTAGCGGGGGGTTCAATGAGCAGTTCTTC. Amino acid sequence: CASSTQTSGGFNEQFF. The genes are TRBV5-1 and TRBJ2-1; TRBD2 matches 13 bases. V lost 4 bases, J lost 6 bases, and 7 bases stayed unmatched. The V gene's germline CDR1 is SGHRS and CDR2 YFSETQ. This CDR3 is 16 amino acids long.

This clonotype appeared a few times. The CDR3 DNA reads as TGTGCCAGCAGTTCAGCTAGTTACAATGAGCAGTTCTTC. The encoded protein is CASSSASYNEQFF. The chain couples TRBV28 to TRBJ2-1; no definite D call. Germline values: CDR1 MDHEN, CDR2 SYDVKM. CDR3 length equals 13 residues. V was clipped by 4 bases and J by 4 bases, with 8 bases between them. Drawing the rest from reference TRBV28 and TRBJ2-1, the complete variable domain is DVKVTQSSRYLVKRTGEKVFLECVQDMDHENMFWYRQDPGLGLRLIYFSYDVKMKEKGDIPEGYSVSREKKERFSLILESASTNQTSMYLCASSSASYNEQFFGPGTRLTVL.